This T cell receptor (beta chain) was obtained from a study of blood T cell repertoires in COVID-19. Trimming took 6 bases from V and 2 from J, leaving 14 bases between them. This CDR3 spans 14 amino acids. CDR1 and CDR2 from the germline V gene are SQVTM and ANQGSEA. Clinical histories supplied by participants themselves formed the basis of cohort assignment. Sequencing used immunoSEQ multiplex PCR; TCRdb keeps in-frame clones, though not all of them. The top ten clones hold roughly a tenth of a sample with more than 300,000 clones, over 85% of them seen once. The specimen was PBMCs or T cells enriched from blood (not recorded which). The receptor was isolated from a woman aged 25 to 39 who had recovered from COVID-19. The chain couples TRBV29-1 to TRBJ1-3; no clear D gene. CDR3 loop: CSVADGIAGNTIYF. As DNA, the CDR3 is TGCAGCGTAGCCGACGGGATCGCTGGAAACACCATATATTTT.